This T cell receptor (beta chain) stems from a study of T cells in Graves' hyperthyroidism and ophthalmopathy. The study, taken as a whole, reports: Stable hyperthyroidism and ophthalmopathy were separated using 13 V-J signatures. In blood, most of the thyroid clonotypes expanded above 0.001 were also present.

Amplification targeted TCR beta CDR3 regions from RNA transcripts. When the TCR CDR3 underwent first-round RT-PCR, the HTBI primer set was used. Using its own MiXCR run on the multiplex PCR reads, TCRdb lists one record per CDR3 protein. The sample carries 600,000 to 700,000 distinct CDR3 sequences, over 40% recorded once. This CDR3 is built from 14 residues. After removal of 2 bases from V and 7 bases from J, the junction contained 4 bases not matched to a gene. From germline, CDR1 is SNHLY and CDR2 FYNNEI. Of note for this clonotype: Its target is not known.

Sequencing was performed on peripheral blood or thyroid tissue (not recorded which). This sequence was found in an adult man with Graves' disease, either hyperthyroidism or ophthalmopathy (not recorded which). The J gene is TRBJ1-2, the V gene TRBV2, with 10 bases fitting TRBD1. The CDR3 protein is CASSEPWTGGGYTF. CDR3 bases: TGTGCCAGCAGTGAACCTTGGACAGGGGGTGGCTACACCTTC.